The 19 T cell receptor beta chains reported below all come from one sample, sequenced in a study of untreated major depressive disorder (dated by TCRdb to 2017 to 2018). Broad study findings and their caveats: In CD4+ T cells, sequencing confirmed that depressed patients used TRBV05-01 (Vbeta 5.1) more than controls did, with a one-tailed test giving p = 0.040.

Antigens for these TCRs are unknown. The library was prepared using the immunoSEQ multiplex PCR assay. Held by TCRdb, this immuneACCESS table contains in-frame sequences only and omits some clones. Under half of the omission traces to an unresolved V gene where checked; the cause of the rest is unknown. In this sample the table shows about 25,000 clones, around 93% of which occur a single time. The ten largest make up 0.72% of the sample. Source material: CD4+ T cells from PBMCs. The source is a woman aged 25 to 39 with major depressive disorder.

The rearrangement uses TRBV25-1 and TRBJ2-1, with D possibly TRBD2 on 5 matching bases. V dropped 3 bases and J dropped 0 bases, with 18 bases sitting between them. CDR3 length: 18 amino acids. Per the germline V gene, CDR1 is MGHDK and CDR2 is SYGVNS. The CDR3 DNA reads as TGTGCCAGCAGTGAGGAGGATAGGACTTGGGGCTCCTACAATGAGCAGTTCTTC. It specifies CASSEEDRTWGSYNEQFF.

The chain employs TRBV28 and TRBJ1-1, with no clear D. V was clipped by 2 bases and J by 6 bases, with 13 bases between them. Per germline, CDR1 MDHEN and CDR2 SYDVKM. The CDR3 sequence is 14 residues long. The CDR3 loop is CASSLGFPMSEAFF. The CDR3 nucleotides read TGTGCCAGCAGTTTAGGTTTCCCTATGTCTGAAGCTTTCTTT.

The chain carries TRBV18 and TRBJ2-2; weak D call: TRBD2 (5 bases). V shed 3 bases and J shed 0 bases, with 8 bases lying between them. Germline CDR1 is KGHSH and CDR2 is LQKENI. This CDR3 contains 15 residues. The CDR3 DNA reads TGTGCCAGCTCACCCGGACTTACGAACACCGGGGAGCTGTTTTTT. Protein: CASSPGLTNTGELFF. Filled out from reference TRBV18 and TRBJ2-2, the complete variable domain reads NAGVMQNPRHLVRRRGQEARLRCSPMKGHSHVYWYRQLPEEGLKFMVYLQKENIIDESGMPKERFSAEFPKEGPSILRIQQVVRGDSAAYFCASSPGLTNTGELFFGEGSRLTVL.

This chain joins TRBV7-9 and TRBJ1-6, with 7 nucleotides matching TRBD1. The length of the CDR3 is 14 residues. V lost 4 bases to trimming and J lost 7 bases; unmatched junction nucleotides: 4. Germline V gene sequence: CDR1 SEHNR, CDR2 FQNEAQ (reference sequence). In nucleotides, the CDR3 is TGTGCCAGCAGCTCCGGGACAGTAAATTCACCCCTCCACTTT. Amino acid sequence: CASSSGTVNSPLHF.

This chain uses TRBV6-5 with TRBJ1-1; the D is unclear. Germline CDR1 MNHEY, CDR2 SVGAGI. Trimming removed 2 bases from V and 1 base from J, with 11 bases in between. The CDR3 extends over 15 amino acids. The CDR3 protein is CASSYTSVSNTEAFF. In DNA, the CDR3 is TGTGCCAGCAGTTACACGAGTGTCTCGAACACTGAAGCTTTCTTT.

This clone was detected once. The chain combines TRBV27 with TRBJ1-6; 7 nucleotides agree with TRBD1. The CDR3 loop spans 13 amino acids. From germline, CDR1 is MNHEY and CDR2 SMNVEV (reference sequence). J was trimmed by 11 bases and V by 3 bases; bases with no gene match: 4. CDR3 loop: CASSFRGRPPLHF. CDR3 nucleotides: TGTGCCAGCAGTTTTAGGGGGCGGCCACCCCTCCACTTT.

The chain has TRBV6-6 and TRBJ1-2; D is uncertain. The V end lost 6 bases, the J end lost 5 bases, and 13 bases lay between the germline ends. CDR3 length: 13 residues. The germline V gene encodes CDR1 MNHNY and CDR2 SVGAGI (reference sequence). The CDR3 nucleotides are TGTGCCAGCAGACCAGACGATTCTTATGGCTACACCTTC. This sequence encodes CASRPDDSYGYTF.

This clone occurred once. CDR3 DNA: TGTGCCAGCAGTGAAGCGGTGATGGGGGCCTACGAGCAGTACTTC. Translating gives CASSEAVMGAYEQYF. The chain has TRBV6-1 and TRBJ2-7; D tentatively fits TRBD1 or TRBD2 (5 bases each). Between the trimmed V and J ends, which lost 0 bases and 2 bases, there was a span of 11 bases. The CDR3 runs 15 residues. CDR1 is MNHNS, CDR2 SASEGT, per germline.

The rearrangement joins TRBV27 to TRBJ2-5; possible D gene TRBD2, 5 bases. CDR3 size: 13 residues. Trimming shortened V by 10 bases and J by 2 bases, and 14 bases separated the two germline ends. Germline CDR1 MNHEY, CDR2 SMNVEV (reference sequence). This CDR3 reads CATGRGTQETQYF. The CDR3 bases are TGTGCCACAGGCCGGGGAACTCAAGAGACCCAGTACTTC.

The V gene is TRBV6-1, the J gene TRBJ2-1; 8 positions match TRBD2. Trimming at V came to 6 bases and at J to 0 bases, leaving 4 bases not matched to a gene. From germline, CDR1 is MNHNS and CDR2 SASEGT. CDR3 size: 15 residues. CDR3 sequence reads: CASRVAGISYNEQFF. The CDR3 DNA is TGTGCCAGCAGGGTAGCGGGAATCTCCTACAATGAGCAGTTCTTC.

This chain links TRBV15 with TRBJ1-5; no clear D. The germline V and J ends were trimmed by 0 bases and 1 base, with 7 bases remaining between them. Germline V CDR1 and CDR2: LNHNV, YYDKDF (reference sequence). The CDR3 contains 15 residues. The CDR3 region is CATSRDKGSNQPQHF. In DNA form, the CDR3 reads TGTGCCACCAGCAGAGATAAGGGAAGCAATCAGCCCCAGCATTTT. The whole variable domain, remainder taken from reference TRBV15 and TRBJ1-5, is DAMVIQNPRYQVTQFGKPVTLSCSQTLNHNVMYWYQQKSSQAPKLLFHYYDKDFNNEADTPDNFQSRRPNTSFCFLDIRSPGLGDTAMYLCATSRDKGSNQPQHFGDGTRLSIL.

The CDR3 loop reads CASKPAEETQYF. The CDR3 DNA is TGTGCCAGCAAACCGGCCGAGGAGACCCAGTACTTC. The V and J genes are TRBV7-2 and TRBJ2-5; unclear D gene. The V end lost 7 bases, the J end lost 5 bases, and 11 bases lay between the germline ends. Germline V gene lookup returns CDR1 SGHTA and CDR2 FQGNSA. CDR3 length: 12 residues.

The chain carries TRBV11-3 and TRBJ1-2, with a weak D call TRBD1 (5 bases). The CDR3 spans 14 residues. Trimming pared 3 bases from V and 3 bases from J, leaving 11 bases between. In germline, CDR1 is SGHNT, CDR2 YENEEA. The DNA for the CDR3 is TGTGCCAGCAGCTTGGCCGGGACGGACTATGGCTACACCTTC. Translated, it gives CASSLAGTDYGYTF.

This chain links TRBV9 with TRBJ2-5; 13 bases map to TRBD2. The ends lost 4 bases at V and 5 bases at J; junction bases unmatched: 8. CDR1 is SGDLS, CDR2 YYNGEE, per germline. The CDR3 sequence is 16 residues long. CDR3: CASSRSGTSGVETQYF. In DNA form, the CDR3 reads TGTGCCAGCAGCAGATCCGGGACTAGCGGGGTGGAGACCCAGTACTTC.

The CDR3 spells CASSPRWVIDSEQYF. CDR3 DNA: TGTGCCAGCAGCCCCCGGTGGGTCATTGACTCCGAGCAGTACTTC. This chain connects TRBV11-1 to TRBJ2-7; D uncertain. The CDR3 is 15 amino acids. Per the germline V gene, CDR1 is SGHAT and CDR2 is FQDESV (reference sequence). The V end was cut by 5 bases, the J end by 6 bases, with 20 bases between.

The CDR3 DNA reads TGTGCCAGCAGTCGTCGCAGCGGGGGGGCATACGAGCAGTACTTC. It specifies CASSRRSGGAYEQYF. The rearrangement uses TRBV27 and TRBJ2-7; 10 nucleotides match TRBD2. Per the germline V gene, CDR1 is MNHEY and CDR2 is SMNVEV (reference sequence). This CDR3 has 15 amino acids. With V trimmed by 5 bases and J by 4 bases, 8 bases remained unmatched.

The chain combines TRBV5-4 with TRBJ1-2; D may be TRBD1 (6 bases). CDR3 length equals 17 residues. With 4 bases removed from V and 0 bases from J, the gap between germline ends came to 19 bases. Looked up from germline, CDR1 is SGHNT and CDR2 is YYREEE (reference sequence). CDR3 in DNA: TGTGCCAGCAGCGGGGGGCCGTTGGGCCTCGCTAACTATGGCTACACCTTC. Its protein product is CASSGGPLGLANYGYTF.

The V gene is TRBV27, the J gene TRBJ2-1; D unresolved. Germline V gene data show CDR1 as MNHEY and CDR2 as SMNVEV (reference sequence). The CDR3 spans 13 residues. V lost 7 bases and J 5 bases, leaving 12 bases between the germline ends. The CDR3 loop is CASIGGINNEQFF. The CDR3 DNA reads TGTGCCAGCATTGGTGGGATAAACAATGAGCAGTTCTTC.

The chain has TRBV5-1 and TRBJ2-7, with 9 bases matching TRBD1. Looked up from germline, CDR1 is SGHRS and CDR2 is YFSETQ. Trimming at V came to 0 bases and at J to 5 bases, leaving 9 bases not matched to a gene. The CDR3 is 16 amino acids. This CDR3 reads CASSLELGTGYNEQYF. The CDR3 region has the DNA TGCGCCAGCAGCTTGGAATTGGGGACAGGGTACAACGAGCAGTACTTC. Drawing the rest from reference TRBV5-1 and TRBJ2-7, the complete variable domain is KAGVTQTPRYLIKTRGQQVTLSCSPISGHRSVSWYQQTPGQGLQFLFEYFSETQRNKGNFPGRFSGRQFSNSRSEMNVSTLELGDSALYLCASSLELGTGYNEQYFGPGTRLTVT.